Presented here are 31 T cell receptor beta chains from one specimen sequenced in a study of shared clonotypes between healthy human individuals. Selected positively for CCR7 and CD45RO-negative, naive CD8 cells excluded terminally differentiated effector memory CD45RA+ cells. TCRdb's table, derived via immunoSEQ multiplex PCR, lists solely in-frame clones and lacks some. The table records about 550,000 clones, around 95% of them present only once. Sequencing was performed on naive CD8+ T cells sorted from blood. The receptors derive from a young woman in good health.

This chain joins TRBV30 and TRBJ2-1; D possibly corresponds to TRBD1 (5 bases). Trimming cost V 2 bases and J 8 bases, with 16 bases left between them. The CDR3 loop spans 14 amino acids. Germline V CDR1 and CDR2: GTSNPN, SVGIG (reference sequence). CDR3 in amino acids: CAWSPGSGIDEQFF. The CDR3 DNA follows: TGTGCCTGGAGTCCCGGATCAGGGATCGATGAGCAGTTCTTC. The full variable domain, with the rest looked up from reference TRBV30 and TRBJ2-1, is SQTIHQWPATLVQPVGSPLSLECTVEGTSNPNLYWYRQAAGRGLQLLFYSVGIGQISSEVPQNLSASRPQDRQFILSSKKLLLSDSGFYLCAWSPGSGIDEQFFGPGTRLTVL.

The gene calls are TRBV28 and TRBJ2-2; TRBD2 matches at 11 bases. This CDR3 has 16 residues. Per germline, CDR1 MDHEN and CDR2 SYDVKM. Trimming took 1 base from V and 6 from J; bases not matched to a gene: 4. CDR3 nucleotides: TGTGCCAGCAGTTTATCCCCACTAGCGGGAGCCGGGGAGCTGTTTTTT. Translating it yields CASSLSPLAGAGELFF.

The rearrangement uses TRBV11-2 and TRBJ1-5; D ambiguous. Per germline, CDR1 SGHAT and CDR2 FQNNGV. The CDR3 spans 13 residues. The V end lost 1 base, the J end lost 5 bases, and 6 bases lay between the germline ends. The CDR3 nucleotides are TGTGCCAGCAGCTTAGCACTAGATCAGCCCCAGCATTTT. Its translation is CASSLALDQPQHF. Full variable domain (outside the CDR3, taken from reference TRBV11-2 and TRBJ1-5): EAGVAQSPRYKIIEKRQSVAFWCNPISGHATLYWYQQILGQGPKLLIQFQNNGVVDDSQLPKDRFSAERLKGVDSTLKIQPAKLEDSAVYLCASSLALDQPQHFGDGTRLSIL.

The CDR3 DNA follows: TGTGCCAGCAGTTTCGACAGCTCCTATGGCTACACCTTC. It codes for CASSFDSSYGYTF. This rearrangement joins TRBV28 to TRBJ1-2; tentative D call: TRBD1 (5 bases). The germline V gene has CDR1 MDHEN and CDR2 SYDVKM. This CDR3 has 13 residues. The ends were cut back, 3 bases at V and 4 bases at J, with 9 bases in the middle.

The chain couples TRBV28 to TRBJ2-7; possibly TRBD1 or TRBD2 for D (5 bases each). The CDR3 runs to 15 residues. Germline V gene sequence: CDR1 MDHEN, CDR2 SYDVKM. The V and J ends lost 6 bases and 0 bases respectively, with 15 bases between them. CDR3 protein: CASRETGTVSYEQYF. The DNA for the CDR3 is TGTGCCAGCAGAGAAACCGGGACGGTCTCCTACGAGCAGTACTTC.

This chain links TRBV25-1 with TRBJ2-5, with D unclear. This CDR3 is 13 amino acids long. Germline V lookup: CDR1 MGHDK, CDR2 SYGVNS. The V end was cut by 6 bases, the J end by 5 bases, with 13 bases between. The DNA of the CDR3 is TGTGCCAGCAGAACCCAACAACGGGAGACCCAGTACTTC. Translated: CASRTQQRETQYF.

The CDR3 protein is CASSPLAGTYNEQFF. The CDR3 bases are TGTGCCAGCAGCCCCCTAGCGGGTACCTACAATGAGCAGTTCTTC. J is TRBJ2-1 and V is TRBV11-2, with 8 bases fitting TRBD2. The germline CDR1 and CDR2 sequences are SGHAT and FQNNGV. Trimming took 5 bases from V and 2 from J; bases not matched to a gene: 5. The CDR3 consists of 15 residues.

The chain links TRBV27 to TRBJ1-5, with D hard to call. CDR1 and CDR2 from the germline V gene are MNHEY and SMNVEV (reference sequence). Trimming stripped 5 bases from V and 3 bases from J, with 8 bases between. This CDR3 is built from 13 residues. CDR3 loop: CASSAQVNQPQHF. CDR3 DNA: TGTGCCAGCAGTGCCCAGGTCAATCAGCCCCAGCATTTT.

The chain carries TRBV27 and TRBJ2-5; D not certain. This CDR3 is 13 amino acids long. Trimming took 1 base from V and 4 from J, leaving 7 bases between them. CDR1 and CDR2 (germline): MNHEY, SMNVEV (reference sequence). The CDR3 here is CASSLLYPETQYF. CDR3 DNA: TGTGCCAGCAGTTTATTGTATCCAGAGACCCAGTACTTC.

V gene TRBV11-2 combines with J gene TRBJ2-7; TRBD1 agrees at 8 bases. CDR1 and CDR2 from the germline V gene are SGHAT and FQNNGV. The CDR3 covers 15 residues. The V segment lost 4 bases and the J segment 4 bases; nucleotides outside the gene matches: 9. The DNA for the CDR3 is TGTGCCAGCAGCTCCGACCGGGACAGGCAATACGAGCAGTACTTC. It yields the protein CASSSDRDRQYEQYF.

The chain employs TRBV7-9 and TRBJ1-1; TRBD1 aligns across 7 bases. V lost 5 bases and J lost 5; bases outside the gene matches: 8. Per the germline V gene, CDR1 is SEHNR and CDR2 is FQNEAQ (reference sequence). The CDR3 sequence is 14 residues long. The CDR3 region is CASSKRQGGTEAFF. DNA for the CDR3: TGTGCCAGCAGCAAACGACAGGGTGGGACTGAAGCTTTCTTT.

The table lists this clone with a count of one. The CDR3 is CASSGLSGSSYNEQFF. The CDR3 bases are TGTGCCAGCAGCGGTTTAAGCGGGAGCTCCTACAATGAGCAGTTCTTC. The rearrangement uses TRBV9 and TRBJ2-1; TRBD2 aligns across 8 bases. The CDR3 totals 16 residues. V dropped 3 bases and J dropped 0; count of bases not matched to a gene: 5. CDR1 is SGDLS, CDR2 YYNGEE, per germline.

The chain has TRBV28 and TRBJ1-1, with 8 nucleotides matching TRBD1. The V segment lost 4 bases and the J segment 0 bases; nucleotides outside the gene matches: 4. The CDR3 extends over 15 amino acids. CDR1 and CDR2 (germline): MDHEN, SYDVKM. In DNA form, the CDR3 reads TGTGCCAGCAGTTCCCACAGGGGGATGAACACTGAAGCTTTCTTT. Translation: CASSSHRGMNTEAFF.

DNA of the CDR3: TGTGCCAGCAGCACCCCCCCCGAGCAGTGGTCTTTCTTT. Protein sequence: CASSTPPEQWSFF. The chain uses TRBV7-2 and TRBJ1-1; no definite D call. CDR1 SGHTA and CDR2 FQGNSA come from the germline V gene. V dropped 5 bases and J dropped 12 bases, with 19 bases sitting between them. The CDR3 contains 13 residues.

The chain is built from TRBV5-1 and TRBJ1-1; no reliable D call. The CDR3 is 13 amino acids. Germline V gives CDR1 SGHRS, CDR2 YFSETQ. V was trimmed by 4 bases and J by 1 base, leaving 8 bases between them. DNA of the CDR3: TGCGCCAGCAGCCTCCGACAGAACACTGAAGCTTTCTTT. This codes for CASSLRQNTEAFF.

The rearrangement uses TRBV13 and TRBJ2-2; a weak D match, TRBD1 (7 bases). The V and J ends lost 8 bases and 5 bases respectively, with 15 bases between them. CDR1 is PRHDT and CDR2 is FYEKMQ in the germline V gene (reference sequence). This CDR3 has 14 residues. CDR3 in amino acids: CASLPGGGTGELFF. CDR3 bases: TGTGCCAGCCTTCCAGGGGGAGGAACCGGGGAGCTGTTTTTT.

The chain carries TRBV14 and TRBJ1-1; D uncertain. Trimming removed 0 bases from V and 11 bases from J, with 10 bases in between. Germline CDR1 is SGHDN and CDR2 is FVKESK. The CDR3 extends over 12 amino acids. CDR3 loop: CASSQDYARAFF. In nucleotides, the CDR3 is TGTGCCAGCAGCCAAGATTACGCCAGGGCTTTCTTT.

V and J are TRBV19 and TRBJ1-1, with 7 bases matching TRBD1. This CDR3 contains 15 residues. The junction had 12 bases not matched to a gene; V was cut back by 7 bases and J by 4 bases. The V gene's germline CDR1 is LNHDA and CDR2 SQIVND (reference sequence). The CDR3 here is CASNRDSRGTTEAFF. The CDR3 DNA reads TGTGCCAGTAACCGGGACAGTCGAGGGACCACTGAAGCTTTCTTT.

This chain uses TRBV9 with TRBJ1-1, with TRBD1 identical over 8 bases. The V gene's germline CDR1 is SGDLS and CDR2 YYNGEE. Trimming took 4 bases from V and 5 from J; bases not matched to a gene: 13. The CDR3 totals 16 residues. CDR3 amino acids: CASSYNQETGETEAFF. CDR3 DNA sequence: TGTGCCAGCAGCTATAACCAGGAGACAGGGGAAACTGAAGCTTTCTTT.

This rearrangement joins TRBV29-1 to TRBJ2-5, with 11 positions matching TRBD2. The CDR3 covers 15 residues. The V and J ends lost 6 bases and 4 bases, in that order; junction bases with no gene match: 10. Germline V CDR1 and CDR2: SQVTM, ANQGSEA. The CDR3 DNA is TGCAGCGTCTTGTTACTAGCGGGAGCCTTAGAGACCCAGTACTTC. This sequence encodes CSVLLLAGALETQYF.

The chain has TRBV6-1 and TRBJ2-1; 12 bases line up with TRBD2. The germline gives CDR1 MNHNS, CDR2 SASEGT. The CDR3 sequence is 18 residues long. With 3 bases clipped from V and 8 bases from J, the junction kept 14 bases outside the gene matches. The CDR3 DNA sequence: TGTGCCAGCAGTGATCCCTCCGTGACTAGCGGGAGATGGGATGAGCAGTTCTTC. This gives the protein CASSDPSVTSGRWDEQFF.

The rearrangement uses TRBV2 and TRBJ2-3; D is perhaps TRBD2 (6 bases). The CDR3 totals 14 residues. V gave up 4 bases and J gave up 2 bases, with 10 bases separating them. Per germline, CDR1 SNHLY and CDR2 FYNNEI. CDR3 DNA: TGTGCCAGCAGTGTGGGGGGATACACAGATACGCAGTATTTT. Protein sequence: CASSVGGYTDTQYF.

The count of this clone is one. This chain links TRBV4-1 with TRBJ1-5, with D possibly matching TRBD1 (6 bases). CDR3 size: 16 residues. Trimming removed 4 bases from V and 3 bases from J, with 16 bases in between. Per the germline V gene, CDR1 is MGHRA and CDR2 is YSYEKL. The DNA for the CDR3 is TGCGCCAGCAGCCGACTCTACAGGGTACTCAATCAGCCCCAGCATTTT. It codes for CASSRLYRVLNQPQHF.

The V and J genes are TRBV28 and TRBJ1-5; D gene ambiguous. Germline assignment: CDR1 MDHEN and CDR2 SYDVKM. This CDR3 is 14 amino acids long. With 1 base removed from V and 4 bases from J, the gap between germline ends came to 8 bases. The CDR3 DNA is TGTGCCAGCAGTTTATTGGGATATAATCAGCCCCAGCATTTT. Encoded protein: CASSLLGYNQPQHF.

This chain uses TRBV27 with TRBJ1-2; D not certain. V lost 5 bases to trimming and J lost 8 bases, with 15 bases between them. Per germline, CDR1 MNHEY and CDR2 SMNVEV (reference sequence). The CDR3 contains 13 residues. The CDR3 DNA is TGTGCCAGCAGTCCGACACCCCCTATGGGCTACACCTTC. As protein: CASSPTPPMGYTF.

The gene calls are TRBV27 and TRBJ2-5, with TRBD1 as a possible D gene (6 bases). The CDR3 contains 13 residues. CDR1 MNHEY and CDR2 SMNVEV come from the germline V gene (reference sequence). Trimming removed 6 bases at V and 3 bases at J, with 11 bases between. CDR3 DNA sequence: TGTGCCAGCAGCCAGACAGGAGAAGAGACCCAGTACTTC. The encoded protein is CASSQTGEETQYF.

The chain employs TRBV7-2 and TRBJ2-7; TRBD2 agrees at 11 bases. The length of the CDR3 is 14 residues. Germline V gene lookup returns CDR1 SGHTA and CDR2 FQGNSA. V gave up 1 base and J gave up 6 bases; unmatched junction bases: 2. DNA for the CDR3: TGTGCCAGCAGCTTAGGGGGACTAGCGGCCGAGCAGTACTTC. It is translated as CASSLGGLAAEQYF.

J is TRBJ2-7 and V is TRBV5-6, with 10 bases identical to TRBD1. CDR1 SGHDT and CDR2 YYEEEE come from the germline V gene. This CDR3 has 15 amino acids. V shed 2 bases, J shed 3 bases, and the junction held 5 bases outside the gene matches. The CDR3 DNA sequence: TGTGCCAGCAGCTTAATGGGGACAGGGGTCTACGAGCAGTACTTC. It specifies CASSLMGTGVYEQYF.

The chain joins TRBV9 to TRBJ2-7; TRBD1 matches 8 bases. Germline V gene data show CDR1 as SGDLS and CDR2 as YYNGEE. This CDR3 spans 16 amino acids. J gave up 0 bases and V 2 bases, and 7 bases lay outside the gene matches. The CDR3 spells CASSVAVRGHSYEQYF. The CDR3 nucleotides read TGTGCCAGCAGCGTGGCGGTCAGGGGGCACTCCTACGAGCAGTACTTC.

The rearrangement links TRBV5-4 to TRBJ2-7; the D gene is possibly TRBD2 (5 bases). The CDR3 loop spans 14 amino acids. Trimming removed 1 base from V and 0 bases from J, with 8 bases in between. Germline values: CDR1 SGHNT, CDR2 YYREEE (reference sequence). The CDR3 spells CASSLFRDSYEQYF. As DNA, the CDR3 is TGTGCCAGCAGCTTGTTCCGGGACTCCTACGAGCAGTACTTC.

V usage is TRBV29-1 and J usage is TRBJ2-1; the match to TRBD2 covers 16 bases. Germline lookup yields CDR1 SQVTM and CDR2 ANQGSEA. With 7 bases clipped from V and 8 bases from J, the junction kept 14 bases outside the gene matches. CDR3 length equals 17 residues. The CDR3 loop is CSDRGLAGGPGVYEQFF. The CDR3 bases are TGCAGCGATAGGGGACTAGCGGGAGGGCCCGGTGTCTATGAGCAGTTCTTC.